These 26 T cell receptor beta chains were all obtained from the same sample, sequenced in a study of identical twins. TCRdb redid the calling of the 5' RACE reads with MiXCR, one entry per CDR3 protein. The table includes around 570,000 distinct CDR3 sequences, roughly 9.5% detected once. This sample also belongs to another study, concerning yellow fever vaccine responses in identical twins.

Sequenced sample: PBMCs. These receptors originate from a young woman in good health.

This clonotype showed up just a few times. The CDR3 DNA follows: TGTGCCAGCTCACTCCAATACTCAAACAATGAGCAGTTCTTC. Amino acid sequence: CASSLQYSNNEQFF. V is TRBV18 and J is TRBJ2-1; D not resolved. V was trimmed by 4 bases and J by 5 bases, leaving 12 bases between them. The CDR3 contains 14 residues. Germline loops: CDR1 KGHSH, CDR2 LQKENI.

This clonotype was observed a handful of times. V and J are TRBV7-2 and TRBJ2-1, with TRBD1 as a possible D gene (5 bases). The CDR3 length is 11 residues. Trimming took off 5 bases at V and 9 bases at J, with 8 bases between the two ends. From germline, CDR1 is SGHTA and CDR2 FQGNSA. The CDR3 reads CASSIRGEQFF. The CDR3 DNA sequence: TGTGCCAGCAGCATAAGGGGTGAGCAGTTCTTC.

With regard to this clonotype: An end of the junction does not agree with germline; a read error may underlie this. The rearrangement joins TRBV28 to TRBJ2-2; no clear D. Germline CDR1 reads MDHEN; CDR2 reads SYDVKM. This CDR3 spans 16 amino acids. CDR3 loop: CASRLSLGWNTGELFF. The CDR3 region has the DNA TGTGCCAGCAGGTTATCCCTAGGGTGGAACACCGGGGAGCTGTTTTTT. Full variable domain (outside the CDR3, taken from reference TRBV28 and TRBJ2-2): DVKVTQSSRYLVKRTGEKVFLECVQDMDHENMFWYRQDPGLGLRLIYFSYDVKMKEKGDIPEGYSVSREKKERFSLILESASTNQTSMYLCASRLSLGWNTGELFFGEGSRLTVL.

This clonotype occurred many times. V is TRBV25-1 and J is TRBJ2-1, with D perhaps TRBD2 (6 bases). From germline, CDR1 is MGHDK and CDR2 SYGVNS. This CDR3 is built from 15 residues. V was shortened by 3 bases and J by 6 bases, with 15 bases between the two germline ends. CDR3 sequence reads: CASSEPGLKGNEQFF. The CDR3 coding sequence is TGTGCCAGCAGTGAGCCGGGACTTAAGGGCAATGAGCAGTTCTTC.

This clonotype has just a few counts. This rearrangement joins TRBV9 to TRBJ2-3, with no clear D. The CDR3 spans 14 residues. Per germline, CDR1 SGDLS and CDR2 YYNGEE. The V end was cut by 3 bases, the J end by 6 bases, with 14 bases between. Here the CDR3 reads CASSAATARDTQYF. The CDR3 DNA is TGTGCCAGCAGCGCTGCGACCGCTCGGGATACGCAGTATTTT.

This clonotype appeared a few times. The chain carries TRBV15 and TRBJ2-1; D gene ambiguous. The CDR3 sequence is 13 residues long. Germline V gene data show CDR1 as LNHNV and CDR2 as YYDKDF (reference sequence). Trimming removed 5 bases from V and 6 bases from J, with 11 bases in between. For the CDR3, the DNA is TGTGCCACCAGCGTAGACCCGTTCAATGAGCAGTTCTTC. Encoded protein: CATSVDPFNEQFF.

This clonotype was counted ten times or more. The rearrangement links TRBV21-1 to TRBJ2-7; the D call in the table, TRBD1, was not verified against the DNA. TRBV21-1 has pseudogene status. The length of the CDR3 is 14 residues. CDR3 sequence reads: CASAPGQGFHEQYF. CDR3 nucleotides: TGTGCCAGCGCGCCGGGACAGGGGTTCCACGAGCAGTACTTC.

This clonotype was detected only a few times. The CDR3, as DNA: TGCAGTGCTATTCCTCAGTACACGAACACTGAAGCTTTCTTT. Its protein is CSAIPQYTNTEAFF. The V call is TRBV20-1, the J call TRBJ1-1; D is undetermined. The V end lost 4 bases, the J end lost 1 base, and 13 bases lay between the germline ends. Germline lookup yields CDR1 DFQATT and CDR2 SNEGSKA (reference sequence). The CDR3 runs to 14 residues.

The chain uses TRBV7-2 and TRBJ2-3; TRBD2 matches 10 bases. This CDR3 has 16 amino acids. Germline V lookup: CDR1 SGHTA, CDR2 FQGNSA. The junction had 10 bases not matched to a gene; V was cut back by 5 bases and J by 5 bases. CDR3 sequence reads: CASSGRAGGQQDTQYF. The CDR3, as DNA: TGTGCCAGCAGCGGACGAGCGGGGGGGCAGCAAGATACGCAGTATTTT.

This clonotype was counted at least ten times. This sequence joins TRBV29-1 and TRBJ1-1; 7 bases match TRBD1. Germline V CDR1 and CDR2: SQVTM, ANQGSEA. J was trimmed by 3 bases and V by 7 bases; bases with no gene match: 8. This CDR3 has 13 residues. CDR3 in DNA: TGCAGCGGGAACAGGGGTCAGCACACTGAAGCTTTCTTT. As protein: CSGNRGQHTEAFF.

The chain is built from TRBV12-3 or TRBV12-4 and TRBJ2-5, with 14 bases fitting TRBD2. This CDR3 has 16 amino acids. J lost 3 bases, V lost 6 bases, and 6 bases had no gene match. The CDR3 sequence: CASSRGLAGAEETQYF. CDR3 sequence (DNA): TGTGCCAGCAGCCGGGGACTAGCGGGAGCGGAAGAGACCCAGTACTTC.

This chain links TRBV3-1 with TRBJ2-3; D not certain. CDR1 is LGHDT and CDR2 is YNNKEL in the germline V gene (reference sequence). The CDR3 covers 15 residues. Trimming stripped 2 bases from V and 4 bases from J, with 13 bases between. DNA for the CDR3: TGTGCCAGCAGCCAATCGATCTTCAAGCCAGATACGCAGTATTTT. Protein product: CASSQSIFKPDTQYF.

This clonotype was found a few times. The V call is TRBV7-2, the J call TRBJ2-5; D may match TRBD1 or TRBD2 (5 bases each). V was trimmed by 5 bases and J by 5 bases, leaving 15 bases between them. CDR1 and CDR2 from the germline V gene are SGHTA and FQGNSA. CDR3 length equals 14 residues. This chain's CDR3 is CASSPSGPGETQYF. The CDR3 coding sequence is TGTGCCAGCAGCCCGTCGGGGCCTGGGGAGACCCAGTACTTC.

This clonotype was seen many times. The chain is built from TRBV27 and TRBJ2-2; TRBD2 might be the D (5 bases). CDR1 and CDR2 (germline): MNHEY, SMNVEV (reference sequence). V lost 6 bases and J lost 4, with 15 bases in between. CDR3 length: 15 residues. The CDR3 spells CASSPQTGITGELFF. CDR3 nucleotide sequence: TGTGCCAGCAGCCCACAGACGGGGATCACCGGGGAGCTGTTTTTT.

CDR3 region: CASSPLSGGRYEQFF. The CDR3 region has the DNA TGTGCCAGCAGCCCCTTAAGCGGGGGGCGATATGAGCAGTTCTTC. The chain recombines TRBV5-4 with TRBJ2-1; 9 positions agree with TRBD2. The CDR3 covers 15 residues. V was pared by 4 bases and J by 8 bases, with 10 bases of the junction left unmatched. Germline V gene lookup returns CDR1 SGHNT and CDR2 YYREEE (reference sequence).

The chain joins TRBV7-2 to TRBJ2-3; possible D gene TRBD1, 6 bases. This CDR3 is 17 amino acids long. V was pared by 0 bases and J by 0 bases, with 13 bases between. Germline V gives CDR1 SGHTA, CDR2 FQGNSA. CDR3 sequence: CASSLAAGTPSTDTQYF. The CDR3 DNA follows: TGTGCCAGCAGCTTAGCGGCCGGGACACCTAGCACAGATACGCAGTATTTT.

This clonotype has a handful of counts. The chain has TRBV30 and TRBJ2-1; D possibly corresponds to TRBD2 (6 bases). Trimming shortened V by 5 bases and J by 4 bases, and 9 bases separated the two germline ends. The CDR3 has 12 residues. Germline loops: CDR1 GTSNPN, CDR2 SVGIG (reference sequence). The CDR3 is CAWWEEYNEQFF. Written as DNA, the CDR3 is TGTGCCTGGTGGGAGGAATACAATGAGCAGTTCTTC.

This clonotype has a count of ten or more. The genes are TRBV5-1 and TRBJ1-4; 11 positions agree with TRBD1. CDR3 size: 16 residues. J lost 0 bases, V lost 3 bases, and 1 base had no gene match. Germline CDR1 and CDR2: SGHRS and YFSETQ. Here the CDR3 reads CASSWGQGATNEKLFF. The CDR3 region has the DNA TGCGCCAGCAGCTGGGGACAGGGGGCAACTAATGAAAAACTGTTTTTT.

This clonotype was picked up a small number of times. The chain links TRBV2 to TRBJ2-7; TRBD1 matches at 10 bases. The CDR3 sequence is 15 residues long. Trimming removed 5 bases from V and 6 bases from J; junction bases left unmatched: 10. Per germline, CDR1 SNHLY and CDR2 FYNNEI. The CDR3 sequence is CASSPPGQGFGEQYF. The CDR3, as DNA: TGTGCCAGCAGTCCACCGGGACAGGGGTTTGGCGAGCAGTACTTC.

The rearrangement uses TRBV7-2 and TRBJ2-3; TRBD1 aligns across 7 bases. From germline, CDR1 is SGHTA and CDR2 FQGNSA. Trimming removed 6 bases from V and 2 bases from J; junction bases left unmatched: 5. The CDR3 has 14 amino acids. CDR3 DNA sequence: TGTGCCAGCAGTGGGCAGGGGGTCACAGATACGCAGTATTTT. This codes for CASSGQGVTDTQYF.

Regarding this clonotype: A read error may explain this, as a much larger clone is one base away. The chain couples TRBV7-3 to TRBJ1-4; D is perhaps TRBD1 (5 bases). This CDR3 comprises 15 residues. CDR1 and CDR2 (germline): SGHTA, FQGTGA. The CDR3 reads CTSSLEVQGGEKLFF. In nucleotides, the CDR3 is TGTACCAGCAGCTTAGAGGTTCAGGGTGGGGAAAAACTGTTTTTT.

This clonotype was seen many times. This chain links TRBV18 with TRBJ2-7; no clear D gene. Between the trimmed V and J ends, which lost 3 bases and 2 bases, there was a span of 14 bases. Germline V gives CDR1 KGHSH, CDR2 LQKENI. This CDR3 contains 15 residues. The CDR3 is CASSPSVAHTYEQYF. DNA for the CDR3: TGTGCCAGCTCACCTTCGGTCGCACATACCTACGAGCAGTACTTC.

There are a few counts of this clonotype. This chain uses TRBV5-1 with TRBJ2-5; maybe TRBD2 (5 bases). V was pared by 0 bases and J by 0 bases, with 9 bases between. The germline gives CDR1 SGHRS, CDR2 YFSETQ. This CDR3 is built from 15 residues. The CDR3 DNA follows: TGCGCCAGCAGCTTGGATCGGGAAAACCAAGAGACCCAGTACTTC. Protein sequence: CASSLDRENQETQYF.

This clonotype was picked up many times. This rearrangement joins TRBV12-3 or TRBV12-4 to TRBJ2-7; 10 bases are a match to TRBD1. The CDR3 runs to 16 residues. Trimming removed 5 bases from V and 2 bases from J; junction bases left unmatched: 9. The CDR3 DNA reads as TGTGCCAGCAGTCTCTCCGGGACAGGGGACACCTACGAGCAGTACTTC. The encoded protein is CASSLSGTGDTYEQYF.

The CDR3 loop is CASSSASGLERTQYF. The CDR3 bases are TGTGCCAGCAGCTCAGCCAGCGGACTAGAGCGGACCCAGTACTTC. The chain has TRBV7-2 and TRBJ2-5; 7 bases map to TRBD2. This CDR3 is built from 15 residues. In germline, CDR1 is SGHTA, CDR2 FQGNSA. The ends lost 4 bases at V and 7 bases at J; junction bases unmatched: 12.

This clonotype was seen only a few times. The V and J genes are TRBV7-2 and TRBJ2-5; 7 nucleotides align to TRBD2. Trimming at V came to 5 bases and at J to 4 bases, leaving 13 bases not matched to a gene. CDR1 and CDR2 from the germline V gene are SGHTA and FQGNSA. The CDR3 spans 16 residues. The CDR3 DNA is TGTGCCAGCAGCACCCCACCGGGAGGTGGGGGAGAGACCCAGTACTTC. Translated, it gives CASSTPPGGGGETQYF.